Sequencing of this T cell receptor beta chain was carried out in a study of T-cell memory formation after mild COVID-19. Background on the study: Most TCR clusters belonged to a single donor.

Constant-segment primers and 5'RACE yielded cDNA libraries for TCR alpha and TCR beta, each carrying sample barcodes and UMIs. TCRdb used MiXCR to reprocess the 5' RACE reads, holding one entry per CDR3 protein. The data contain hundreds of thousands of distinct CDR3 sequences, more than 15% of them seen just once; the ten biggest clones take up about 12%. Findings and caveats of the study: Cross-reactive memory seemingly joined, as some responding clones were found in pre-infection memory. Clones contracting day 15 to 85 were balanced CD4/CD8; later expanders leaned CD4+.

The CDR3 consists of 15 residues. Trimming pared 5 bases from V and 4 bases from J, leaving 15 bases between. Germline V gene lookup returns CDR1 MNHEY and CDR2 SMNVEV (reference sequence). This clonotype occurred a few times. What it recognizes is unknown. The TCR comes from an adult woman who had mild COVID-19 (a few samples of this study predate the infection). Cell type and time point are not known. Sequenced: PBMCs or a T cell subset sorted from them (not recorded which). This sequence joins TRBV27 and TRBJ1-5, with D perhaps matching TRBD1 (5 bases). The DNA of the CDR3 is TGTGCCAGCAGTCCCGTAGACAGTCGGAATCAGCCCCAGCATTTT. Amino acid sequence: CASSPVDSRNQPQHF.